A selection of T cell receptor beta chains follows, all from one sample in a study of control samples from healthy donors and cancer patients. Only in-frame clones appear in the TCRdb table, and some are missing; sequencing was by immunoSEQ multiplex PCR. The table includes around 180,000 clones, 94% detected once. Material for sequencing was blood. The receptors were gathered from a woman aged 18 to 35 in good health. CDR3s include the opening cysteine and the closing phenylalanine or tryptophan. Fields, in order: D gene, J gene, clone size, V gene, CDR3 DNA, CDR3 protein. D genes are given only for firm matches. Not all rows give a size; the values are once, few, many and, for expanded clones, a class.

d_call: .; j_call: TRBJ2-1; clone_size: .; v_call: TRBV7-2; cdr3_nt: TGTGCCAGCAGCCCCCAGGGGGGGAGCGATGAGCAGTTCTTC; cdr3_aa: CASSPQGGSDEQFF
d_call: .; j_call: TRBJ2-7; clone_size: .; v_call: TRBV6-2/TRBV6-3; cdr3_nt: TGTGCCAGCAGCCGGGACTCCGTACACGAGCAGTACTTC; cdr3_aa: CASSRDSVHEQYF
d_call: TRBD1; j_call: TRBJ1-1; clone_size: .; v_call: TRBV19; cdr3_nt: TGTGCCAGTAGGGGTGACCGGGACAGGGCCGAAGCTTTCTTT; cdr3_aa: CASRGDRDRAEAFF
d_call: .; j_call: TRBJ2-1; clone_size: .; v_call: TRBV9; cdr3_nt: TGTGCCAGCAGCGCCCTTAGCTACAATGAGCAGTTCTTC; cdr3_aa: CASSALSYNEQFF
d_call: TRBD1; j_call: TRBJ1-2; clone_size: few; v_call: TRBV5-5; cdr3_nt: TGTGCCAGCAGCGTAAGGACAGGGGGCGACTATGGCTACACCTTC; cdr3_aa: CASSVRTGGDYGYTF
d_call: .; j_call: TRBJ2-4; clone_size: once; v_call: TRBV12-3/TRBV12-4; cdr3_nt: TGTGCCAGCAGGGAGGAGGGGAACATTCAGTACTTC; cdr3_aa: CASREEGNIQYF
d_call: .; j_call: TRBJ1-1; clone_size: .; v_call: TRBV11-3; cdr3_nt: TGTGCCAGCAGCCCCCGGGGAAGGCCCATGAACACTGAAGCTTTCTTT; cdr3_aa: CASSPRGRPMNTEAFF
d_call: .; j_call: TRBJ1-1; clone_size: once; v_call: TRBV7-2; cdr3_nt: TGTGCCAGCAGCTCTCGACGGTTGAACACTGAAGCTTTCTTT; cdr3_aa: CASSSRRLNTEAFF
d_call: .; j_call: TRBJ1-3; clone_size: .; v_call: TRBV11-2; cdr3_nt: TGTGCCAGCAGCTTTGGTCCTTTGGGGACTGGAAACACCATATATTTT; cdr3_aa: CASSFGPLGTGNTIYF
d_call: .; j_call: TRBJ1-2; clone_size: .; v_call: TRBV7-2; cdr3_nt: TGTGCCAGCAGCTTCTCACAGGGCAACTATGGCTACACCTTC; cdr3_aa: CASSFSQGNYGYTF
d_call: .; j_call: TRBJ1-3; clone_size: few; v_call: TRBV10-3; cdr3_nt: TGTGCCATCACTCGAGAGGCGCCGGGGGTTGGTGGAAACACCATATATTTT; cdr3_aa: CAITREAPGVGGNTIYF
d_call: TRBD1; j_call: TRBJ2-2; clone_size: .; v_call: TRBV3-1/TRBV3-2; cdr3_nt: TGTGCCAGCAGCCTGACAGGGGCCGGGGAGCTGTTTTTT; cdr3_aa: CASSLTGAGELFF
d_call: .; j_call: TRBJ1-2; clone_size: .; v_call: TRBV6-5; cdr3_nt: TGTGCCAGCAGTTACGCGGGACTCCTAAGGAGCTACACCTTC; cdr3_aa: CASSYAGLLRSYTF
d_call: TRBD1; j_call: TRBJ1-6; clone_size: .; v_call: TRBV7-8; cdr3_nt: TGTGCCAGCAGCTTAATTAGGGGGACAGTCGGTTCACCCCTCCACTTT; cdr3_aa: CASSLIRGTVGSPLHF
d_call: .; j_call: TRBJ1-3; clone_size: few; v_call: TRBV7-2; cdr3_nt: TGTGCCAGCAGCACCGGGGGGGTGGGCAACACCATATATTTT; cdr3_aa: CASSTGGVGNTIYF
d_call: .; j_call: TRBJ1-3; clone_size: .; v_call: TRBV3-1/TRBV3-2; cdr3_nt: TGTGCCAGCAGCCAAGATCCGACGGGAAACACCATATATTTT; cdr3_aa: CASSQDPTGNTIYF
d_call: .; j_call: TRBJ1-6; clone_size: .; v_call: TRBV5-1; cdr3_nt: TGCGCCAGCAGCTTGGGGGATTCACCCCTCCACTTT; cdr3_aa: CASSLGDSPLHF
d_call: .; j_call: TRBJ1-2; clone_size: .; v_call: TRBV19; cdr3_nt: TGTGCCAGTAGTATTGTTGTGTGGGGGGCCCCTCCTAACTATGGCTACACCTTC; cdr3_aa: CASSIVVWGAPPNYGYTF
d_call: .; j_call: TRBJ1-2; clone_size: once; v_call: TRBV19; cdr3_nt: TGTGCCAGTAGTATTTCAATCCGAGAGGTGTACGACTATGGCTACACCTTC; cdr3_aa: CASSISIREVYDYGYTF
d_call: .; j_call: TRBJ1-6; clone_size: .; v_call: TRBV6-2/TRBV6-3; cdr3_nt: TGTGCCAGCAGTTTGATCGGCCGGGATTCACCCCTCCACTTT; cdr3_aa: CASSLIGRDSPLHF
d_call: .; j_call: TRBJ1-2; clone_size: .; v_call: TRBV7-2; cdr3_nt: TGTGCCAGCAGCTTTGGGGACATCCCATTCTATGGCTACACCTTC; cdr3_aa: CASSFGDIPFYGYTF
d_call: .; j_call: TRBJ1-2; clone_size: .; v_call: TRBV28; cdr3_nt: TGTGCCAGCAGTCCGGGGGCGCGTGGGTATGGCTACACCTTC; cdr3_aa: CASSPGARGYGYTF
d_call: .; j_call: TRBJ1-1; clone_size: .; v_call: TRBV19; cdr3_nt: TGTGCCAGTAGTATATTAGGGGTGGCTGAAGCTTTCTTT; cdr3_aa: CASSILGVAEAFF
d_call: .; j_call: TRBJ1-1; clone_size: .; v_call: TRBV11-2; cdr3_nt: TGTGCCAGCAGCTATGCGCTTGGGGGAGAAGCTTTCTTT; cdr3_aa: CASSYALGGEAFF
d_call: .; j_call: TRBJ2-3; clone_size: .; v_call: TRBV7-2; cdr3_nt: TGTGCCAGCAGCCGGTTATTAGATACGCAGTATTTT; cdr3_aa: CASSRLLDTQYF
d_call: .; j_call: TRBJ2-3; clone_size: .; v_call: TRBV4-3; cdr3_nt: TGCGCCAGCAGCCAAGGGTCTTCAAATACGCAGTATTTT; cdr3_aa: CASSQGSSNTQYF
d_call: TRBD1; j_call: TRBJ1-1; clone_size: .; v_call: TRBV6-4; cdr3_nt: TGTGCCAGCAGTGACTCTGGGACAGGGAACACTGAAGCTTTCTTT; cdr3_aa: CASSDSGTGNTEAFF
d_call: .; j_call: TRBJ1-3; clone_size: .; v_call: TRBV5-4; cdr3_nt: TGTGCCAGCAGCTTGATGGGCCCAGGGGGAAACACCATATATTTT; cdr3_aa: CASSLMGPGGNTIYF
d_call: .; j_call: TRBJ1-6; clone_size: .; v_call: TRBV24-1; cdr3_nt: TGTGCCACCAGTCAATTCGCGAGGGGTCTGGTCCGAGGGACACCCCTCCACTTT; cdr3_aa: CATSQFARGLVRGTPLHF
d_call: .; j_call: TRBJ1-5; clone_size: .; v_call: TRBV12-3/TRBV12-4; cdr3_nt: TGTGCCGACGCTTTGGGGGGCCATCAGCCCCAGCATTTT; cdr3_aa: CADALGGHQPQHF
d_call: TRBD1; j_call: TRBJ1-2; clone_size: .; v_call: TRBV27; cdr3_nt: TGTGCCAGCAGCTCCACAGGGGGCGTTTATTCCATTTGGGGCTACACCTTC; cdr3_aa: CASSSTGGVYSIWGYTF
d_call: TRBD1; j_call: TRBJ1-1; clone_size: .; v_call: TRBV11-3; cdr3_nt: TGTGCCAGCAGTATCCTTAACAGGGGTACGGCTTTCTTT; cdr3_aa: CASSILNRGTAFF
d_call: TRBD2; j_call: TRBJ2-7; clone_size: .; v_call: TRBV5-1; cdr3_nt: TGCGCCAGCAGCACCCCTAGCGGGGGCCCACTCGACGAGCAGTACTTC; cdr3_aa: CASSTPSGGPLDEQYF
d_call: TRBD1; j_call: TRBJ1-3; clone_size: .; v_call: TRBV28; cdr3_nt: TGTGCCAGCAGTTTACAACGACAGGGCTACTCTGGAAACACCATATATTTT; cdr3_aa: CASSLQRQGYSGNTIYF
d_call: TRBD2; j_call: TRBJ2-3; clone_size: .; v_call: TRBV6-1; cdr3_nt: TGTGCCAGCAGTGAAGCCCTAGCGGGGGGGCCAAATACGCAGTATTTT; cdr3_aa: CASSEALAGGPNTQYF
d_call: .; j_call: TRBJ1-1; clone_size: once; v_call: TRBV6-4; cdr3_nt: TGTGCCAGCAGTGCCCTACCGGGTAGTGAAGCTTTCTTT; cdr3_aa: CASSALPGSEAFF
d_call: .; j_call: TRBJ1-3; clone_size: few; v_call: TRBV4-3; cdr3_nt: TGCGCCAGCAGCCAAGAAGGCTACTCTGGAAACACCATATATTTT; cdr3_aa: CASSQEGYSGNTIYF
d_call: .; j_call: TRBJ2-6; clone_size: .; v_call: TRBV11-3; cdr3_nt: TGTGCCAGCAGCTTAGGCGGCCTCCAGGCCAACGTCCTGACTTTC; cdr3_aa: CASSLGGLQANVLTF
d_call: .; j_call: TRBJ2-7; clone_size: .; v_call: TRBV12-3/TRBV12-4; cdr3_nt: TGTGCCAGCAGTCCCCTCCTATTGAACGAGCAGTACTTC; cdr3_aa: CASSPLLLNEQYF